One and the same sample provided the 3 T cell receptor beta chains below, sequenced in a study of blood T cell repertoires in COVID-19. The method was immunoSEQ multiplex PCR; TCRdb's version includes in-frame clones alone and lacks a portion of them. The sample holds 200,000 to 250,000 clones, around 83% seen once. The sample was peripheral blood. These receptors were taken from a woman younger than 30 with acute or convalescent COVID-19.

This clone came up a few times. V and J are TRBV6-5 and TRBJ2-2, with a weak D call TRBD1 (6 bases). V lost 8 bases to trimming and J lost 1 base, with 14 bases between them. In germline, CDR1 is MNHEY, CDR2 SVGAGI. The CDR3 spans 15 residues. Written as DNA, the CDR3 is TGTGCCAGCGGGGACACGGGCGGGAACACCGGGGAGCTGTTTTTT. Its translation is CASGDTGGNTGELFF.

The chain joins TRBV28 to TRBJ2-1; 11 nucleotides align to TRBD2. Germline V gene lookup returns CDR1 MDHEN and CDR2 SYDVKM. The V segment lost 1 base and the J segment 0 bases; nucleotides outside the gene matches: 2. The CDR3 is 17 residues long. In nucleotides, the CDR3 is TGTGCCAGCAGTTTATCCGGACTAGCGGGCTCCTACAATGAGCAGTTCTTC. Translating it yields CASSLSGLAGSYNEQFF.

The V call is TRBV11-2, the J call TRBJ2-2, with D possibly matching TRBD2 (6 bases). Trimming pared 5 bases from V and 1 base from J, leaving 11 bases between. CDR3 length equals 15 residues. CDR1 and CDR2 from the germline V gene are SGHAT and FQNNGV. The CDR3 here is CASSPGLLNTGELFF. CDR3 nucleotide sequence: TGTGCCAGCAGCCCGGGACTCCTGAACACCGGGGAGCTGTTTTTT.